The entry that follows covers one TCR beta chain sequence. No cognate antigen has been identified for it. Base qualities are missing; no much larger clone stands one base away. For sorting, staining was done with anti-CD3, anti-CD4, anti-CD8 and a Vbeta20 antibody from the IOTest Beta Mark kit on a FACSAria III, reaching purity above 97%. Mononuclear cells were isolated by Ficoll-Paque PLUS density gradient centrifugation from peripheral blood that had been collected in sodium heparin tubes. Before TCRbeta deep sequencing, the CD4+ Vbeta20+, CD4+ Vbeta20-, and CD8+ T cell fractions were FACS-sorted. The data derive from a study of somatic mutations in T cells in chronic GVHD (dated by TCRdb to 2020 to 2022). Isolated genomic DNA was used for TCRbeta deep sequencing. The immunoSEQ assay, provided as a commercial service, was used for TCRbeta CDR3 sequencing and initial data processing. The source study handled its data this way. Reads were demultiplexed, adapter and primer sequences were removed, similar clones were merged by frequency-ratio clustering, and V, D, J genes were annotated with IMGT. TCRdb took over this immuneACCESS table, retaining in-frame rearrangements with V and J assigned. Such tables are incomplete; in checked studies, under half of the missing clones stem from an unresolved V gene, and the remainder is unexplained. That table gives V, J and clone size, and the DNA gave D and trimming. For this sample the table gives some 840 clones, of which 82% were detected only once. Approximately 70% of the sample lies in the top ten.

Relative to germline, V is missing 0 bases and J is missing 2 bases, with 2 bases of the junction outside any gene match. The CDR3 runs 14 amino acids, cysteine and phenylalanine included. This entry keeps only the CDR3 DNA: 42 bases, framed from base 1. As encoded in the germline V gene (reference sequence), CDR1 is GTSNPN while CDR2 is SVGIG. The rearrangement joined TRBV30 to TRBJ2-5; 8 central nucleotides agree with TRBD2. Sequencing was done on a sample of Vbeta20-positive CD4+ T cells from blood. Per the publication, the cell subset or site label means: CD4+ T cells sorted for TCR Vbeta20 (TRBV30-01) positivity by flow cytometry. This clonotype was obtained from a male patient aged 50 or older with chronic graft-versus-host disease. Following transplantation, part of the T cell population may be supplied by the graft donor rather than the patient. The DNA sequence is TGTGCCTGGAGTGTTTCGGGGGGGCAAGAGACCCAGTACTTC. Translation gives CAWSVSGGQETQYF. The full variable domain, with segments outside the CDR3 supplied by the reference TRBV30 and TRBJ2-5 proteins, appears as SQTIHQWPATLVQPVGSPLSLECTVEGTSNPNLYWYRQAAGRGLQLLFYSVGIGQISSEVPQNLSASRPQDRQFILSSKKLLLSDSGFYLCAWSVSGGQETQYFGPGTRLLVL.